This T cell receptor beta chain was obtained from a study of vaccination and CD4 T cells after COVID-19. Study results and caveats: From a median of about 21 to 40, SARS-CoV-2-reactive clonotypes increased, though not significantly. In convalescent patients, 304 of 307 vaccine-specific clones were mono-reactive for SARS-CoV-2 spike.

Germline CDR1 reads SGHTA; CDR2 reads FQGNSA. Trimming took off 2 bases at V and 0 bases at J, with 13 bases between the two ends. The CDR3 sequence is 16 residues long. An Oncomine TCR Beta short-read assay was used to sequence the DNA from cultured CD4+ T cells. TCRdb itself ran the PCR reads through MiXCR, one entry per CDR3 protein. The table includes approximately 11,000 distinct CDR3 sequences, about 25% detected once. Worth noting for this clonotype: Its antigen is currently unknown.

The treatment: roughly 11-day PBMC culture with coronavirus spike peptide pools or control peptides (ViraFEST assay). TCR sequencing followed the expansion of antigen-specific T cells with peptide pools in ViraFEST. The sample was CD4+ T cells from blood, cultured in vitro, taken after SARS-CoV-2 vaccination. J is TRBJ1-1 and V is TRBV7-2; D not resolved. The receptor comes from a human donor who had recovered from COVID-19. CDR3 bases: TGTGCCAGCAGCTTAAGGCGGCGGGGAGTGAACACTGAAGCTTTCTTT. It is translated as CASSLRRRGVNTEAFF.